The 13 T cell receptor beta chains below all came from one sample that was sequenced in a study of cytotoxic CD8 clonotypes in ibrutinib-treated CLL. Using immunoSEQ multiplex PCR, the repertoire was profiled, and TCRdb retains in-frame clones only, with some absent. The sample holds some 140,000 clones, around 93% seen once. This specimen consisted of PBMCs, obtained after 12 months of ibrutinib treatment. The source is a human donor with chronic lymphocytic leukemia.

The chain employs TRBV28 and TRBJ2-1; weak D call: TRBD2 (6 bases). Trimming removed 8 bases at V and 3 bases at J, with 14 bases between. CDR1 and CDR2 (germline): MDHEN, SYDVKM. The CDR3 spans 14 residues. The DNA for the CDR3 is TGTGCCAGCGAGGAGCGGGCCTTCTACAATGAGCAGTTCTTC. This encodes CASEERAFYNEQFF.

This rearrangement joins TRBV27 to TRBJ2-7, with D possibly TRBD1 on 7 matching bases. Looked up from germline, CDR1 is MNHEY and CDR2 is SMNVEV (reference sequence). This CDR3 comprises 15 residues. V was trimmed by 10 bases and J by 5 bases, leaving 24 bases between them. CDR3 residues: CATKISGGHNDEQYF. The CDR3 DNA sequence: TGTGCCACAAAGATATCAGGGGGGCACAACGACGAGCAGTACTTC.

The rearrangement uses TRBV10-3 and TRBJ2-2, with 11 nucleotides matching TRBD1. J gave up 7 bases and V 2 bases, and 9 bases lay outside the gene matches. This CDR3 is built from 17 residues. CDR1 is ENHRY, CDR2 SYGVKD, per germline. CDR3 nucleotide sequence: TGTGCCATCAGTGAGCCGGGACAGGGGGTCGGAGGCGGGGAGCTGTTTTTT. It specifies CAISEPGQGVGGGELFF.

The rearrangement joins TRBV29-1 to TRBJ1-5; TRBD1 aligns across 12 bases. Trimming cost V 4 bases and J 2 bases; bases outside gene matches: 3. The CDR3 extends over 15 amino acids. Per germline, CDR1 SQVTM and CDR2 ANQGSEA. CDR3 protein: CSVGGQGAGNQPQHF. The CDR3 region has the DNA TGCAGCGTTGGGGGACAGGGGGCTGGCAATCAGCCCCAGCATTTT.

V gene TRBV9 combines with J gene TRBJ2-7, with TRBD2 identical over 7 bases. Germline assignment: CDR1 SGDLS and CDR2 YYNGEE. V lost 3 bases to trimming and J lost 1 base; unmatched junction nucleotides: 7. The CDR3 totals 15 residues. The CDR3 protein is CASSGATSRSYEQYF. The CDR3 DNA follows: TGTGCCAGCAGCGGGGCGACTAGCAGATCCTACGAGCAGTACTTC.

The V call is TRBV5-1, the J call TRBJ1-3; no definite D call. CDR3 length equals 14 residues. Germline lookup yields CDR1 SGHRS and CDR2 YFSETQ. Trimming removed 4 bases at V and 4 bases at J, with 12 bases between. For the CDR3, the DNA is TGCGCCAGCAGCCCCGACGGGCAGGGAAACACCATATATTTT. It translates to CASSPDGQGNTIYF. The full variable domain, with the rest looked up from reference TRBV5-1 and TRBJ1-3, is KAGVTQTPRYLIKTRGQQVTLSCSPISGHRSVSWYQQTPGQGLQFLFEYFSETQRNKGNFPGRFSGRQFSNSRSEMNVSTLELGDSALYLCASSPDGQGNTIYFGEGSWLTVV.

The V and J genes are TRBV18 and TRBJ2-5; TRBD1 agrees at 7 bases. The CDR3 sequence is 15 residues long. V shed 2 bases, J shed 2 bases, and the junction held 5 bases outside the gene matches. CDR1 and CDR2 from the germline V gene are KGHSH and LQKENI. The CDR3 nucleotides read TGTGCCAGCTCACCAGGGACAGACAGGCAAGAGACCCAGTACTTC. Its protein product is CASSPGTDRQETQYF.

The rearrangement joins TRBV10-3 to TRBJ2-2; 10 bases map to TRBD1. The V segment lost 10 bases and the J segment 6 bases; nucleotides outside the gene matches: 5. Germline V lookup: CDR1 ENHRY, CDR2 SYGVKD. The CDR3 spans 13 residues. CDR3 residues: CASSDRGAGELFF. CDR3 DNA: TGTGCCAGCTCGGACAGGGGGGCCGGGGAGCTGTTTTTT.

This chain joins TRBV2 and TRBJ1-5; D is undetermined. Trimming left V 4 bases short and J 6 bases short, with 7 bases between. CDR1 and CDR2 (germline): SNHLY, FYNNEI. The CDR3 loop spans 12 amino acids. As DNA, the CDR3 is TGTGCCAGCAGTGTAAATTCTCAGCCCCAGCATTTT. It is translated as CASSVNSQPQHF.

V is TRBV5-1 and J is TRBJ2-3; D perhaps matches TRBD1 (5 bases). Germline lookup yields CDR1 SGHRS and CDR2 YFSETQ. This CDR3 spans 17 amino acids. Trimming left V 0 bases short and J 1 base short, with 15 bases between. The CDR3 nucleotides are TGCGCCAGCAGCTTGGTCGCACTGGGGCTTGGCACAGATACGCAGTATTTT. Amino acids: CASSLVALGLGTDTQYF.

J is TRBJ2-7 and V is TRBV28, with D tentatively TRBD2 (6 bases). CDR1 is MDHEN, CDR2 SYDVKM, per germline. V shed 3 bases and J shed 4 bases, with 16 bases lying between them. The CDR3 is 15 residues long. The DNA for the CDR3 is TGTGCCAGCAGTTTGGACTACCGCAAGGTGTACGAGCAGTACTTC. This translates into CASSLDYRKVYEQYF.

The rearrangement links TRBV13 to TRBJ2-5; D perhaps matches TRBD1 (5 bases). Trimming pared 5 bases from V and 4 bases from J, leaving 11 bases between. Germline-derived CDR1 and CDR2 are PRHDT and FYEKMQ (reference sequence). The CDR3 extends over 13 amino acids. The CDR3 is CASSVVGAETQYF. The CDR3, as DNA: TGTGCCAGCAGCGTTGTAGGGGCAGAGACCCAGTACTTC.

V is TRBV28 and J is TRBJ2-2, with unresolved D. Germline CDR1 MDHEN, CDR2 SYDVKM. The length of the CDR3 is 15 residues. V lost 10 bases to trimming and J lost 1 base, with 16 bases between them. The CDR3: CATSTQDWNTGELFF. The CDR3 region has the DNA TGTGCCACCTCCACCCAAGACTGGAACACCGGGGAGCTGTTTTTT. The full variable domain, rest sourced from reference TRBV28 and TRBJ2-2, is DVKVTQSSRYLVKRTGEKVFLECVQDMDHENMFWYRQDPGLGLRLIYFSYDVKMKEKGDIPEGYSVSREKKERFSLILESASTNQTSMYLCATSTQDWNTGELFFGEGSRLTVL.